The 14 T cell receptor beta chains below come from one sample, sequenced in a study of response to subunit inactivated influenza vaccine. TCRdb used MiXCR to reprocess the RT-PCR reads, holding one entry per CDR3 protein. The table records about 580,000 distinct CDR3 sequences, around 15% of them present only once. Sequenced here: PBMCs from blood, sampled 11 to 12 days after vaccination. The receptors stem from a man in his fifties or sixties who received an inactivated influenza vaccine.

In this sample, this clonotype turned up a few times. CDR3 sequence reads: CASSLDGSGPYNEQFF. The CDR3 DNA reads TGTGCCAGCAGCTTAGATGGTAGCGGGCCGTACAATGAGCAGTTCTTC. V and J are TRBV7-2 and TRBJ2-1; 7 bases align to TRBD2. Germline trimming cut 1 base from V and 4 bases from J; bases unmatched to any gene: 7. Germline V gene sequence: CDR1 SGHTA, CDR2 FQGNSA. This CDR3 has 16 residues.

This clonotype appeared a single time. The rearrangement links TRBV28 to TRBJ2-5; 8 bases fit TRBD1. This CDR3 comprises 16 residues. With V trimmed by 5 bases and J by 5 bases, 13 bases remained unmatched. From germline, CDR1 is MDHEN and CDR2 SYDVKM. CDR3 coding DNA: TGTGCCAGCAGTGGGACCGGGACAGGATTAGGGGAGACCCAGTACTTC. Encoded protein: CASSGTGTGLGETQYF.

This clonotype was detected ten times or more. The rearrangement uses TRBV24-1 and TRBJ1-2; D unclear. This CDR3 contains 14 residues. Looked up from germline, CDR1 is KGHDR and CDR2 is SFDVKD. With 2 bases removed from V and 2 bases from J, the gap between germline ends came to 8 bases. This chain's CDR3 is CATSDWTGNYGYTF. CDR3 DNA: TGTGCCACCAGTGATTGGACGGGAAACTATGGCTACACCTTC.

This clonotype was found a few times. The rearrangement joins TRBV3-1 to TRBJ2-1; D is possibly TRBD2 (5 bases). Trimming removed 1 base at V and 15 bases at J, with 13 bases between. This CDR3 is built from 12 residues. Germline assignment: CDR1 LGHDT and CDR2 YNNKEL (reference sequence). For the CDR3, the DNA is TGTGCCAGCAGCCAAGCGGGGTTAAGCCCGTTCTTC. Translating it yields CASSQAGLSPFF.

This clonotype was seen a handful of times. V usage is TRBV12-3 or TRBV12-4 and J usage is TRBJ1-3; D remains ambiguous. CDR3 size: 14 residues. V shed 1 base and J shed 4 bases, with 8 bases lying between them. CDR3 nucleotide sequence: TGTGCCAGCAGTTTAGGTTGGTCGGGAAACACCATATATTTT. Its protein is CASSLGWSGNTIYF.

This clonotype turned up a few times. The chain is built from TRBV7-9 and TRBJ2-5; D ambiguous. V shed 3 bases and J shed 2 bases, with 7 bases lying between them. Germline lookup yields CDR1 SEHNR and CDR2 FQNEAQ (reference sequence). The CDR3 covers 13 residues. CDR3 protein: CASSFGSQETQYF. CDR3 DNA sequence: TGTGCCAGCAGCTTCGGCAGTCAAGAGACCCAGTACTTC.

This clonotype was seen at least ten times. The chain combines TRBV20-1 with TRBJ1-1; D ambiguous. This CDR3 contains 13 residues. V lost 0 bases and J 1 base, leaving 6 bases between the germline ends. From germline, CDR1 is DFQATT and CDR2 SNEGSKA (reference sequence). CDR3 DNA: TGCAGTGCTAGAGATGTACGGAACACTGAAGCTTTCTTT. Amino acids: CSARDVRNTEAFF.

V gene TRBV29-1 combines with J gene TRBJ2-4; tentatively, D is TRBD2 (6 bases). V lost 0 bases and J 1 base, leaving 13 bases between the germline ends. CDR3 length: 16 amino acids. Germline V lookup: CDR1 SQVTM, CDR2 ANQGSEA. Here the CDR3 reads CSVEEGGFGAKNIQYF. The CDR3 coding sequence is TGCAGCGTTGAAGAGGGGGGTTTTGGGGCCAAAAACATTCAGTACTTC.

This chain connects TRBV11-1 to TRBJ2-5, with D possibly being TRBD1 (6 bases). The V end lost 7 bases, the J end lost 5 bases, and 11 bases lay between the germline ends. The CDR3 has 12 residues. CDR1 is SGHAT and CDR2 is FQDESV in the germline V gene (reference sequence). This chain's CDR3 is CASTQGEETQYF. The CDR3 nucleotides read TGTGCCAGCACACAGGGTGAGGAGACCCAGTACTTC.

The rearrangement links TRBV10-2 to TRBJ1-1; D gene unclear. V lost 4 bases and J lost 3, with 12 bases in between. The CDR3 is 14 residues long. Per the germline V gene, CDR1 is WSHSY and CDR2 is SAAADI. The CDR3: CASSAGWLDTEAFF. CDR3 nucleotides: TGCGCCAGCAGTGCCGGGTGGTTGGACACTGAAGCTTTCTTT.

The V gene is TRBV7-2, the J gene TRBJ1-6; tentatively, D is TRBD1 (6 bases). The germline V gene encodes CDR1 SGHTA and CDR2 FQGNSA. CDR3 size: 14 residues. V lost 2 bases, J lost 7 bases, and 9 bases lay in between. DNA of the CDR3: TGTGCCAGCAGCTTAAGGGGGGGCAATTCACCCCTCCACTTT. Translating gives CASSLRGGNSPLHF.

This clonotype turned up a few times. The rearrangement joins TRBV28 to TRBJ2-1; TRBD2 matches 9 bases. The length of the CDR3 is 17 residues. J gave up 8 bases and V 3 bases, and 14 bases lay outside the gene matches. The V gene's germline CDR1 is MDHEN and CDR2 SYDVKM. The CDR3, as DNA: TGTGCCAGCAGTTTTCTAGGGGGCGCGGGAGGGGCGCATGAGCAGTTCTTC. Translated: CASSFLGGAGGAHEQFF. The complete variable domain, with remaining parts taken from reference TRBV28 and TRBJ2-1, reads DVKVTQSSRYLVKRTGEKVFLECVQDMDHENMFWYRQDPGLGLRLIYFSYDVKMKEKGDIPEGYSVSREKKERFSLILESASTNQTSMYLCASSFLGGAGGAHEQFFGPGTRLTVL.

The chain couples TRBV20-1 to TRBJ2-1, with 11 bases fitting TRBD2. This CDR3 has 13 residues. J was trimmed by 13 bases and V by 6 bases; bases with no gene match: 11. The germline CDR1 and CDR2 sequences are DFQATT and SNEGSKA (reference sequence). CDR3: CSAPSVAGGFQFF. Written as DNA, the CDR3 is TGCAGTGCCCCCTCCGTAGCGGGAGGGTTTCAGTTCTTC.

V and J are TRBV6-2 or TRBV6-3 and TRBJ2-7, with TRBD1 matching over 11 bases. The V and J ends lost 0 bases and 3 bases, in that order; junction bases with no gene match: 4. Germline V CDR1 and CDR2: MNHEY, SVGEGT. The CDR3 extends over 16 amino acids. CDR3 loop: CASSYSTDRGLYEQYF. CDR3 sequence (DNA): TGTGCCAGCAGTTACTCGACGGACAGGGGGCTCTACGAGCAGTACTTC.